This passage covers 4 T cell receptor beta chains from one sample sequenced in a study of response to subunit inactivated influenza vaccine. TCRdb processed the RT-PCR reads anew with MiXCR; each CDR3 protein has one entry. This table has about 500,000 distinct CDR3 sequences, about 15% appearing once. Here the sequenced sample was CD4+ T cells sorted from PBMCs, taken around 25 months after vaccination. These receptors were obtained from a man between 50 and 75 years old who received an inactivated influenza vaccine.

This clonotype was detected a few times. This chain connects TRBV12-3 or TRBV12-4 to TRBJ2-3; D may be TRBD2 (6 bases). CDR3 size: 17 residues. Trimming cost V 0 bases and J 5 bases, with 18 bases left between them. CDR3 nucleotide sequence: TGTGCCAGCAGTTTAGCGAGGGGCGGCCTCGGGGGAGATACGCAGTATTTT. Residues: CASSLARGGLGGDTQYF.

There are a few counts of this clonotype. The CDR3 DNA reads as TGTGCCAGCAGCTTAAGTGCGGGAGGGCCAGATACGCAGTATTTT. Translation gives CASSLSAGGPDTQYF. The chain is built from TRBV11-2 and TRBJ2-3, with TRBD2 identical over 9 bases. Germline CDR1 SGHAT, CDR2 FQNNGV. This CDR3 region has 15 residues. J lost 4 bases, V lost 2 bases, and 4 bases had no gene match.

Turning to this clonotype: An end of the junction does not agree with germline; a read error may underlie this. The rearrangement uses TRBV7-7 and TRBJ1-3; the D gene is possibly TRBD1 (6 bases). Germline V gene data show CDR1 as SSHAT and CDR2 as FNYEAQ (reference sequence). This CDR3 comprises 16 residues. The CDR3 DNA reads TGTGCTAGCAGCTGGGGTGAGGGGGTTTCTGGAAACACCATATATTTT. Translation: CASSWGEGVSGNTIYF.

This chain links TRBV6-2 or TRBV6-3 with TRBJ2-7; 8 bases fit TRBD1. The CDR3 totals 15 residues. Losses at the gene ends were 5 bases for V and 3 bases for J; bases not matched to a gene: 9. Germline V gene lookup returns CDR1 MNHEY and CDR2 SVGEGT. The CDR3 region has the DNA TGTGCCAGCAGTCTCCCCAGGGGGCATCACTACGAGCAGTACTTC. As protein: CASSLPRGHHYEQYF.